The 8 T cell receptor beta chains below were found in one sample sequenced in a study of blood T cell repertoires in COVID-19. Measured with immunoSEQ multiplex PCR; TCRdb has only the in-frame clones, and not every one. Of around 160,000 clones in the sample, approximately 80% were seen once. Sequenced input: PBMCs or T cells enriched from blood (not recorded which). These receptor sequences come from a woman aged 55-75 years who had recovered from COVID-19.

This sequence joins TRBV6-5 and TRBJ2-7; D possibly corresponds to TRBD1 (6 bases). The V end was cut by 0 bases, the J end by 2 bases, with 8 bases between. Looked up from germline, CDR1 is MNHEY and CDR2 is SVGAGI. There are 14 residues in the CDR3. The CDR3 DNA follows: TGTGCCAGCAGTTACTCGGCAGGGGCCTACGAGCAGTACTTC. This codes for CASSYSAGAYEQYF.

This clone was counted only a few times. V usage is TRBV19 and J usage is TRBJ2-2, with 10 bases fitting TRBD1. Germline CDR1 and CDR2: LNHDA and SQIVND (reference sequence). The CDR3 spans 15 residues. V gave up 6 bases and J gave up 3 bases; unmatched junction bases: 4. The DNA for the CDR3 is TGTGCCAGTAGCGAGACAGGGGGCGACACCGGGGAGCTGTTTTTT. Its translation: CASSETGGDTGELFF.

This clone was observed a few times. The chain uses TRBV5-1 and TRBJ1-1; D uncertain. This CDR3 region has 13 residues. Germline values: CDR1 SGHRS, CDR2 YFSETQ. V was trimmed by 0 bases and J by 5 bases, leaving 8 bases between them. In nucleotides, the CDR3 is TGCGCCAGCAGCTTGGTGTCGAGAACTGAAGCTTTCTTT. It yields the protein CASSLVSRTEAFF.

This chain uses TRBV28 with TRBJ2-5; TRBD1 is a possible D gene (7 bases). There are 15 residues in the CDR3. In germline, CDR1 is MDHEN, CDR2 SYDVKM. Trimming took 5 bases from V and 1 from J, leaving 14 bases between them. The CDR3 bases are TGTGCCAGCAGTGCCTACAGGGGAGGCCAAGAGACCCAGTACTTC. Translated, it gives CASSAYRGGQETQYF.

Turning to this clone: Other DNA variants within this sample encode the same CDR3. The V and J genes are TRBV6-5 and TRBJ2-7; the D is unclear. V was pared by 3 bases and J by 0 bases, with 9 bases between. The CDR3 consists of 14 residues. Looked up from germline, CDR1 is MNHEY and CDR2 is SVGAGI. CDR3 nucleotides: TGTGCCAGCAGTTATTCTACGAGCTCCTACGAGCAGTACTTC. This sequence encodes CASSYSTSSYEQYF.

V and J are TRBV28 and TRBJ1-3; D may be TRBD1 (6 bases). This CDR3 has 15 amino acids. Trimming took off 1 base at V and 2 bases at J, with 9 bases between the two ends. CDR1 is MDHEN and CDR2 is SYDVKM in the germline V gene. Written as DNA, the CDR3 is TGTGCCAGCAGTTTATTGACAGGAACTGGAAACACCATATATTTT. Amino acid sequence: CASSLLTGTGNTIYF.

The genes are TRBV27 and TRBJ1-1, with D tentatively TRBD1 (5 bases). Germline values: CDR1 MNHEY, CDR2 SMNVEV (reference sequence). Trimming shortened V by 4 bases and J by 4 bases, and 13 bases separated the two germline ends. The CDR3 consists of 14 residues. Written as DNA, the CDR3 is TGTGCCAGCAGTTGGCGGGTCGGGGGCACTGAAGCTTTCTTT. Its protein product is CASSWRVGGTEAFF.

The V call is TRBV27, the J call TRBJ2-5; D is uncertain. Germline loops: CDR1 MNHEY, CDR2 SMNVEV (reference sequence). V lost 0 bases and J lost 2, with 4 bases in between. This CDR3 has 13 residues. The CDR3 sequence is CASSLSRQETQYF. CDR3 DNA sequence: TGTGCCAGCAGTTTATCCAGACAAGAGACCCAGTACTTC.